The rows below give T cell receptor beta chains drawn from one sample of a study of tumor-infiltrating lymphocytes in primary liver carcinoma. TCRdb re-called the multiplex PCR reads with MiXCR, one entry per CDR3 protein. The sample includes 60,000 to 90,000 distinct CDR3 sequences, nearly 70% of them seen just once. Sequenced: liver tumor tissue from sampling region 4. All receptors derive from a man between 40 and 49 years old with primary liver carcinoma and hepatitis B virus infection. CDR3s include the opening cysteine and the closing phenylalanine or tryptophan. The D gene is left open where the match is weak. Only part of the rows carry a size: once, few, many, or a class if the clone is expanded.

cdr3_aa: CASSQGRDRRYELYF; cdr3_nt: TGCGCCAGCAGCCAAGGACGGGACAGGCGCTACGAGCTGTACTTC; cdr3_length: 15; d_call: TRBD1; j_call: TRBJ2-7; v_call: TRBV4-1; clone_size: -
cdr3_aa: CSVGGVESPKNIQYF; cdr3_nt: TGCAGCGTAGGCGGGGTCGAAAGCCCCAAAAACATTCAGTACTTC; cdr3_length: 15; d_call: -; j_call: TRBJ2-4; v_call: TRBV29-1; clone_size: many
cdr3_aa: CASSPGILNTGELFF; cdr3_nt: TGTGCCAGCAGTCCCGGGATCCTGAACACCGGGGAGTTGTTTTTT; cdr3_length: 15; d_call: -; j_call: TRBJ2-2; v_call: TRBV11-2; clone_size: few
cdr3_aa: CVNSNNRADTQYF; cdr3_nt: TGTGTCAATAGCAATAACAGGGCAGATACGCAGTATTTT; cdr3_length: 13; d_call: -; j_call: TRBJ2-3; v_call: TRBV7-9; clone_size: -
cdr3_aa: CASSPTGTGSSGNTIYF; cdr3_nt: TGCGCCAGCAGCCCAACCGGGACAGGGAGCTCTGGAAACACCATATATTTT; cdr3_length: 17; d_call: TRBD1; j_call: TRBJ1-3; v_call: TRBV5-1; clone_size: many
cdr3_aa: CGGTTSRIQEQYF; cdr3_nt: TGCGGCGGAACAACTAGCAGGATTCAAGAGCAGTACTTC; cdr3_length: 13; d_call: -; j_call: TRBJ2-7; v_call: TRBV29-1; clone_size: -
cdr3_aa: CASREKAGGTNEQFF; cdr3_nt: TGTGCCAGCAGAGAGAAGGCGGGAGGTACGAATGAGCAGTTCTTC; cdr3_length: 15; d_call: TRBD2; j_call: TRBJ2-1; v_call: TRBV6-1; clone_size: many
cdr3_aa: CAINTGTGRISGSIGELFF; cdr3_nt: TGTGCCATCAATACCGGGACAGGGCGGATTAGCGGGAGTATCGGGGAGCTGTTTTTT; cdr3_length: 19; d_call: -; j_call: TRBJ2-2; v_call: TRBV10-3; clone_size: -
cdr3_aa: CASSPRNTEASF; cdr3_nt: TGCGCCAGCAGCCCCCGGAACACTGAGGCTTCCTTT; cdr3_length: 12; d_call: -; j_call: TRBJ1-1; v_call: TRBV14; clone_size: -
cdr3_aa: CVSSDRGLGNQPQYF; cdr3_nt: TGTGTCAGCAGTGATCGGGGTCTTGGCAATCAGCCCCAGTATTTT; cdr3_length: 15; d_call: -; j_call: TRBJ2-3; v_call: TRBV6-1; clone_size: -
cdr3_aa: CASNFGQVESPLHF; cdr3_nt: TGTGCCAGCAATTTCGGACAGGTGGAATCTCCCCTCCACTTT; cdr3_length: 14; d_call: TRBD1; j_call: TRBJ1-6; v_call: TRBV12-3/TRBV12-4; clone_size: -